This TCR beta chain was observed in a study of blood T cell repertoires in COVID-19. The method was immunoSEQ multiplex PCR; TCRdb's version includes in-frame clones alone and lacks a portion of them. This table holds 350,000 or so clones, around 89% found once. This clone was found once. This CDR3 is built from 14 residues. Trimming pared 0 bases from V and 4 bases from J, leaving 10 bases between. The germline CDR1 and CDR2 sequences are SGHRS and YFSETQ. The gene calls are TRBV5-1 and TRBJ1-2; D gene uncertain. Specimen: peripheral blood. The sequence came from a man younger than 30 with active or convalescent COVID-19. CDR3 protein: CASSLDPGGYGYTF. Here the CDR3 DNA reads TGCGCCAGCAGCTTGGATCCGGGTGGCTATGGCTACACCTTC.